This T cell receptor (beta chain) was sequenced during a study of cytomegalovirus exposure and HLA in healthy donors. With 60 Vbeta and 13 Jbeta primers, the PCR was carried out. Libraries were prepared by immunoSEQ multiplex PCR; TCRdb keeps only in-frame clonotypes and omits some of them. The repertoire holds roughly 97,000 clones, 9.4% seen once, with 4.5% to 6.5% in the top ten. CDR1 and CDR2 (germline): SGHRS, YFSETQ. The CDR3 runs 16 residues. Trimming removed 4 bases from V and 10 bases from J; junction bases left unmatched: 8. Material: PBMCs. This clonotype was sampled from a man aged 50-60 years in good health and CMV-seropositive. The chain uses TRBV5-1 and TRBJ2-1, with TRBD2 matching 16 bases. As DNA, the CDR3 is TGCGCCAGCAGCAAGGGACTAGCGGGAGGGCAGGGGGAGCAGTTCTTC. Translated: CASSKGLAGGQGEQFF. Looking up the rest from reference TRBV5-1 and TRBJ2-1 gives the full variable domain: KAGVTQTPRYLIKTRGQQVTLSCSPISGHRSVSWYQQTPGQGLQFLFEYFSETQRNKGNFPGRFSGRQFSNSRSEMNVSTLELGDSALYLCASSKGLAGGQGEQFFGPGTRLTVL.